A selection of T cell receptor beta chains follows, all from one sample in a study of cytomegalovirus exposure and HLA in healthy donors. Assay: immunoSEQ multiplex PCR; the TCRdb copy retains only in-frame clones and omits some. This table has 160,000 or so clones, 84% appearing once. The specimen sequenced was PBMCs. The receptors shown here come from a man under 40 in good health and CMV-seropositive. The CDR3 runs from the conserved cysteine through the conserved F or W. The D gene is left open where the match is weak. The listing skips clone size in some rows; elsewhere it reads once, few, many or a size class.

TRBJ1-2	.	TRBV5-4	15	TRBD1	CASSLRDRETPGYTF	TGTGCCAGCAGCTTACGGGACAGGGAGACCCCTGGCTACACCTTC
TRBJ2-7	once	TRBV29-1	13	TRBD1	CSVPGTGGYEQYF	TGCAGCGTTCCCGGGACAGGGGGCTACGAGCAGTACTTC
TRBJ2-1	many	TRBV27	15	TRBD1	CASSLDRGSYNEQFF	TGTGCCAGCAGTTTGGACAGGGGGTCTTACAATGAGCAGTTCTTC
TRBJ2-1	.	TRBV11-2	17	TRBD1	CASSQIGRQGTYNEQFF	TGTGCCAGCAGCCAAATCGGGCGACAGGGAACTTACAATGAGCAGTTCTTC
TRBJ2-7	.	TRBV28	13	TRBD1	CASRQGPSYEQYF	TGTGCCAGCAGACAGGGGCCCTCCTACGAGCAGTACTTC
TRBJ1-6	.	TRBV7-3	15	.	CASSSVGAPNSPLHF	TGTGCCAGCAGCTCTGTAGGGGCTCCTAATTCACCCCTCCACTTT
TRBJ2-7	.	TRBV7-9	11	.	CASSSRGEQYF	TGTGCCAGCAGCTCCCGGGGGGAGCAGTACTTC
TRBJ1-1	.	TRBV27	14	.	CASSLRAGVGEAFF	TGTGCCAGCAGTTTAAGGGCAGGGGTGGGTGAAGCTTTCTTT
TRBJ2-5	.	TRBV5-1	15	.	CASSIVQGYDETQYF	TGCGCCAGCAGCATTGTCCAGGGATACGATGAGACCCAGTACTTC
TRBJ2-1	.	TRBV6-4	15	TRBD1	CASAPTGTVPANVFF	TGTGCCAGCGCGCCGACAGGGACAGTGCCAGCCAACGTGTTCTTC
TRBJ2-1	.	TRBV7-3	14	.	CASSLRAGPNEQFF	TGTGCCAGCAGCTTAAGGGCAGGTCCGAATGAGCAGTTCTTC
TRBJ2-7	.	TRBV5-4	13	.	CASSLLGSYEQYF	TGTGCCAGCAGCTTGCTCGGTTCCTACGAGCAGTACTTC
TRBJ2-7	.	TRBV13	16	TRBD1	CASSSTGQGLSYEQYF	TGTGCCAGCAGCAGCACGGGACAGGGTTTGTCCTACGAGCAGTACTTC